The source of this TCR beta chain is a study of blood T cells in healthy people across ages. A second 7 to 11 cycle PCR used barcoded and J-beta primers. MiXCR, run by TCRdb on the 5' RACE reads, gives a single entry per CDR3 protein. The sample includes some 1.5 million distinct CDR3 sequences, 28% of them seen just once. Germline values: CDR1 MNHEY, CDR2 SMNVEV (reference sequence). This CDR3 has 15 amino acids. A word on this clonotype: A junction end diverges from the germline sequence, so it may reflect a read error.

This chain links TRBV27 with TRBJ2-7; 7 bases map to TRBD1. Sequencing used blood. The TCR was taken from a woman aged 25-40 years in good health. The CDR3 bases are TGTGCCAGCAGTAGTACGTGGGACAGCTCCTACGAGCTGTACTTC. This translates into CASSSTWDSSYELYF.